This paragraph reports one T cell receptor beta chain. Using a J-beta primer mix together with a sample-barcoded 5' primer, a second PCR was run for roughly 6 to 11 cycles. TCRdb reprocessed the 5' RACE reads with MiXCR, giving one entry per CDR3 protein. The data contain approximately 730,000 distinct CDR3 sequences, roughly 45% of them singletons. This sample was included in a study of blood T cells in healthy people across ages. Sequenced sample: blood. The source of this sequence is a woman in her sixties in good health.

The CDR3 spells CASSPIVTDTQYF. As DNA, the CDR3 is TGCGCCAGCAGCCCTATAGTTACAGATACGCAGTATTTT. This chain connects TRBV5-1 to TRBJ2-3; D is unresolved. The CDR3 has 13 amino acids. Trimming shortened V by 4 bases and J by 3 bases, and 9 bases separated the two germline ends. The V gene's germline CDR1 is SGHRS and CDR2 YFSETQ.